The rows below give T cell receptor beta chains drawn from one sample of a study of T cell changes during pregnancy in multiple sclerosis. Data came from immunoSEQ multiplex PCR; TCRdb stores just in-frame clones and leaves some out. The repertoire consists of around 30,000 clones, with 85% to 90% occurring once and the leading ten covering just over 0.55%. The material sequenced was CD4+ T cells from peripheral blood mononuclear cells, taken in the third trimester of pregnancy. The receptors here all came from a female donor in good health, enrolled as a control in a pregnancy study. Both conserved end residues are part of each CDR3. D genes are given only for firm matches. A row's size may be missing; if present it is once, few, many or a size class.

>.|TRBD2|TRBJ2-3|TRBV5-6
CASSERGPTDTQYF
TGTGCCAGCAGCGAGCGGGGTCCCACAGATACGCAGTATTTT
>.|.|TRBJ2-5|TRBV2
CASRLQGIEETQYF
TGTGCCAGCAGGCTACAGGGAATTGAAGAGACCCAGTACTTC
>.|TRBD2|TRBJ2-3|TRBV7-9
CASRETSSSDTQYF
TGTGCCAGCCGAGAGACTAGCAGTTCAGATACGCAGTATTTT
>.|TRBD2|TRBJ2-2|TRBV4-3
CASRRGGGTGELFF
TGCGCCAGCAGGCGGGGGGGCGGGACCGGGGAGCTGTTTTTT
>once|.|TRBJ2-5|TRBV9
CASSVGASLETQYF
TGTGCCAGCAGCGTAGGGGCTAGCCTAGAGACCCAGTACTTC
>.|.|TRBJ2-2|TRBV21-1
CASSARTSGRAVGELFF
TGTGCCAGCAGCGCACGGACTAGCGGGAGAGCGGTCGGGGAGCTGTTTTTT
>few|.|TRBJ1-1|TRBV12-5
CASGLGLFNTEAFF
TGTGCTAGTGGTTTGGGACTTTTCAACACTGAAGCTTTCTTT
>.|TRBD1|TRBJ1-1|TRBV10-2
CASTPGQGPTEAFF
TGCGCCAGCACCCCGGGACAGGGGCCCACTGAAGCTTTCTTT
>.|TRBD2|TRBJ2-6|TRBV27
CASRRGGTSGANVLTF
TGTGCCAGCAGACGGGGGGGAACCTCTGGGGCCAACGTCCTGACTTTC
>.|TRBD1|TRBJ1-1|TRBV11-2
CASSFTGTANTEAFF
TGTGCCAGCAGCTTTACCGGGACAGCGAACACTGAAGCTTTCTTT
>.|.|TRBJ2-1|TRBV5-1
CASSLAGLANEQFF
TGCGCCAGCAGCTTGGCCGGTCTAGCGAATGAGCAGTTCTTC
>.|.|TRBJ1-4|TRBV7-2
CASSSAQGPNEKLFF
TGTGCCAGCAGCTCTGCGCAGGGCCCTAATGAAAAACTGTTTTTT
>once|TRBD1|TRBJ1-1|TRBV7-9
CASSQTGGAPEAFF
TGTGCCAGCAGCCAGACAGGGGGCGCTCCTGAAGCTTTCTTT
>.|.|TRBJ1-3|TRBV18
CASSPDSFSGNTIYF
TGTGCCAGCTCACCAGACAGCTTCTCTGGAAACACCATATATTTT
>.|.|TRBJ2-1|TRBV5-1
CASLHSPGLENNEQFF
TGCGCCAGCCTACACTCTCCGGGACTGGAAAACAATGAGCAGTTCTTC
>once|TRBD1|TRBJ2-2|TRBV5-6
CASRRQGEAGELFF
TGTGCCAGCAGGAGACAGGGGGAAGCCGGGGAGCTGTTTTTT
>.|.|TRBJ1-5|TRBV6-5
CASSWGRGSNQPQHF
TGTGCCAGCAGTTGGGGCCGAGGTAGCAATCAGCCCCAGCATTTT
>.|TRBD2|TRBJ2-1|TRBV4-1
CASSPSGGRNNEQFF
TGCGCCAGCAGCCCTAGCGGCGGGAGGAATAATGAGCAGTTCTTC
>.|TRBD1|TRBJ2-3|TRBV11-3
CASSPGGTGGLNTQYF
TGTGCCAGCAGCCCCGGGGGGACAGGGGGCTTGAATACGCAGTATTTT
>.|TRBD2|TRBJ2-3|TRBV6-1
CASSALAGGPTDTQYF
TGTGCCAGCAGTGCCCTAGCGGGGGGGCCCACAGATACGCAGTATTTT
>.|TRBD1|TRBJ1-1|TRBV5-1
CASSGTPGQGAQVKAAFF
TGCGCCAGCAGCGGGACGCCGGGACAGGGGGCCCAGGTGAAAGCGGCTTTCTTT
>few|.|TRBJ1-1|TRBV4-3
CASSRDTGYTEAFF
TGCGCCAGCAGCCGAGACACAGGTTACACTGAAGCTTTCTTT
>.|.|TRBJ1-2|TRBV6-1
CATQRGYTF
TGTGCCACCCAGAGGGGCTACACCTTC
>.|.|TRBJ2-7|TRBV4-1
CASSRNDLGLRSDEQYF
TGCGCCAGCAGCCGCAACGATCTGGGCCTACGCTCCGACGAGCAGTACTTC
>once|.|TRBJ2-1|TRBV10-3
CAIKYPLRDEQFF
TGTGCCATCAAGTATCCCCTCCGAGATGAGCAGTTCTTC
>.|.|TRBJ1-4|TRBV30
CAWSRTDEKLFF
TGTGCCTGGAGTCGGACAGATGAAAAACTGTTTTTT
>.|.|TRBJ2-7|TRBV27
CASSSYEQYF
TGTGCCAGCAGCAGCTACGAGCAGTACTTC
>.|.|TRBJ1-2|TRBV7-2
CASSSRQTMGYTF
TGTGCCAGCAGCTCTAGACAGACCATGGGCTACACCTTC
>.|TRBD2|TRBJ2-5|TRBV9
CASSVGLAGVETQYF
TGTGCCAGCAGCGTAGGTCTAGCGGGGGTTGAGACCCAGTACTTC
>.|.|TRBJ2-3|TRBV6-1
CASNGGNTDTQYF
TGTGCCAGCAACGGGGGTAACACAGATACGCAGTATTTT
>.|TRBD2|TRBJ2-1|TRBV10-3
CAISEVLAGEGPYNEQFF
TGTGCCATCAGTGAGGTACTAGCGGGGGAGGGTCCCTACAATGAGCAGTTCTTC
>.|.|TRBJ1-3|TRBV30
CAWSVRRGPGNTIYF
TGTGCCTGGAGTGTTCGGAGAGGGCCTGGAAACACCATATATTTT
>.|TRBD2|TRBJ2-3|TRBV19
CASSIDTRWLAGGPSTDTQYF
TGTGCCAGTAGTATAGATACCCGTTGGTTAGCGGGGGGGCCTAGCACAGATACGCAGTATTTT